Listed below are T cell receptor beta chains from one sample, sequenced in a study of blood T cells in healthy people across ages. TCRdb used MiXCR to reprocess the 5' RACE reads, holding one entry per CDR3 protein. The repertoire includes 800,000 to 950,000 distinct CDR3 sequences, about 44% of them detected once, and roughly 13% sits in the top ten. The sample was blood. Receptors were obtained from a man under 40 in good health. The CDR3 runs from the conserved cysteine through the conserved F or W. The D gene is left open where the match is weak. Rows give clone size only sometimes, using once, few, many, or a class for an expanded clone.

TGTGCCAGCAGTGAAACTAGTAACACCATATATTTT CASSETSNTIYF TRBJ1-3 - - TRBV2
TGTGCCAGCAGTTACGAAAAGGGAGGCTACACCTTC CASSYEKGGYTF TRBJ1-2 - - TRBV6-5
TGTGCCACCAGCAGAGGTCGGGACTGGGGTGATACGCAGTATTTT CATSRGRDWGDTQYF TRBJ2-3 - - TRBV15
TGTGCCAGCAGTTTACCTACTCGGAATGAGCAGTTCTTC CASSLPTRNEQFF TRBJ2-1 - - TRBV6-2/TRBV6-3
TGTGCCATCAAGAGGGACAGGGGGCACGCAGATACGCAGTATTTT CAIKRDRGHADTQYF TRBJ2-3 TRBD1 many TRBV10-3
TGTGCCAGCAGGGGTATTGGGGTTTCGGATACGCAGTATTTT CASRGIGVSDTQYF TRBJ2-3 - few TRBV6-1
TGTGCCAGCTCACCACCCAACCGGGGGGCCTCCTACAAGGAGCAGTTCTTC CASSPPNRGASYKEQFF TRBJ2-1 - - TRBV18
TGTGCCAGCAGCGTAGCCCTGACCAGCGTTGAGCAGTACTTC CASSVALTSVEQYF TRBJ2-7 - - TRBV7-9
TGCAGTGCTAGCCTTGACGAGGGGACCCCTGTAGCCAAAAACATTCAGTACTTC CSASLDEGTPVAKNIQYF TRBJ2-4 - - TRBV20-1
TGTGCCAGCAGCCTTGACCCCTCGAACACCGGGGAGCTGTTTTTT CASSLDPSNTGELFF TRBJ2-2 - - TRBV12-3/TRBV12-4
TGTGCCAGCAGCCGCCGGGAAGGATCCCAAGAGACCCAGTACTTC CASSRREGSQETQYF TRBJ2-5 - - TRBV7-9
TGTGCCATCAGTGAGTCGGCCAGGGGGCGTCTACGTTACGCGCAGTACTTC CAISESARGRLRYAQYF TRBJ2-5 TRBD1 once TRBV10-3
TGTGCCAGCAGCGGGGGGGCTCAGGGAACCTACGAGCAGTACTTC CASSGGAQGTYEQYF TRBJ2-7 TRBD2 few TRBV28
TGCGCCAGCAGCTTGGAGGAGTCTAGCGGACCTAGGGACTACGAGCAGTACTTC CASSLEESSGPRDYEQYF TRBJ2-7 TRBD2 - TRBV5-1
TGCAGCGTCCCGGGACTAGCGGGGGGTCAAGATACGCAGTATTTT CSVPGLAGGQDTQYF TRBJ2-3 TRBD2 - TRBV29-1
TGTGCCAGCAGTATCAGACAGGGGGCTGAAGGCTACACCTTC CASSIRQGAEGYTF TRBJ1-2 TRBD1 - TRBV27
TGTGCCGGCAGCCAACTCACGGGGGGCAATCAGCCCCAGCATTTT CAGSQLTGGNQPQHF TRBJ1-5 - - TRBV6-2/TRBV6-3
TGTGCCAGCGGGGGAGGGGGTCAGCCCCAGCATTTT CASGGGGQPQHF TRBJ1-5 - few TRBV25-1
TGTGCCAGCAGTCAAGACTGGAGCTCCTACAATGAGCAGTTCTTC CASSQDWSSYNEQFF TRBJ2-1 - few TRBV6-5
TGTGCCAGCAGCGTCAACGTAGGGGGTGGCTTCACCTTC CASSVNVGGGFTF TRBJ1-2 - - TRBV9
TGCAGCCCCCCCGGCGAGGGTTCTCACTACGAGCAGTACTTC CSPPGEGSHYEQYF TRBJ2-7 - few TRBV29-1
TGCAGCGTTATCCACAGGGGATACAATGAGCAGTTCTTC CSVIHRGYNEQFF TRBJ2-1 TRBD1 few TRBV29-1
TGCAGCGTTGACCTTCAAGTCCGACAAGAGACCCAGTACTTC CSVDLQVRQETQYF TRBJ2-5 - many TRBV29-1
TGTGCCAGCAGCCAAGCCCCCGTGAGATTTAACTATGGCTACACCTTC CASSQAPVRFNYGYTF TRBJ1-2 - few TRBV3-1
TGCGCCAGCAGCTTGGATGGGGGGCCAGCCAAAAACATTCAGTACTTC CASSLDGGPAKNIQYF TRBJ2-4 - - TRBV5-1
TGTGCCAGCAGCTTAGGTCCCACTAGCGGCAATAATGAGCAGTACTTC CASSLGPTSGNNEQYF TRBJ2-7 TRBD2 - TRBV7-2
TGTGCCAGCAGCCCCCGTGGGCTTCCCAATGAGCAGTTCTTC CASSPRGLPNEQFF TRBJ2-1 - - TRBV11-2
TGTGCCAGCAGTTCCGGGGGGGGACAGGGTTATGGCTACACCTTC CASSSGGGQGYGYTF TRBJ1-2 TRBD1 few TRBV12-3/TRBV12-4
TGTGCCAGCAGTTTAGGGCATTCCGGGACTAGCAAAAACATTCAGTACTTC CASSLGHSGTSKNIQYF TRBJ2-4 TRBD2 few TRBV12-3/TRBV12-4
TGCAGCGCCTCGAACAGGGCTGGGGCCAACGTCCTGACTTTC CSASNRAGANVLTF TRBJ2-6 - - TRBV29-1
TGTGCCAGCAGTTACTCCGCTAATGAAAAACTGTTTTTT CASSYSANEKLFF TRBJ1-4 - - TRBV6-6
TGCGCCAGCAGCCCCGGGACAGGGAGGCAGGTTGAAAAACTGTTTTTT CASSPGTGRQVEKLFF TRBJ1-4 TRBD1 - TRBV5-1
TGTGCCAGCAGTTTACCCGGCCAGGGAGGGTCCTACGAGCAGTACTTC CASSLPGQGGSYEQYF TRBJ2-7 TRBD2 - TRBV27
TGTGCCAGCAGTTACCTACCACAGGGGCCAACTAATGAAAAACTGTTTTTT CASSYLPQGPTNEKLFF TRBJ1-4 TRBD1 - TRBV6-6
TGTGCCAGCAGCTTAGTATCCCGGACACTTGGTACCTCCGAGCAGTACTTC CASSLVSRTLGTSEQYF TRBJ2-7 - - TRBV7-2
TGTGCCACCAGCAGAAAGTTACAGGGGCTGAACACTGAAGCTTTCTTT CATSRKLQGLNTEAFF TRBJ1-1 TRBD1 - TRBV15